Following are 7 T cell receptor beta chains from one sample sequenced in a study of tumor-infiltrating lymphocytes in primary liver carcinoma. Joint extraction of RNA and DNA used roughly 18-34 mg of bulk tissue that was unsorted. With a constant-region primer, TCR beta cDNA was made from approximately 510 ng of total RNA. Slightly modified ARM-PCR, run as three nested multiplex PCR rounds, produced the TCR beta libraries. TRBV1-TRBV30 forward primers paired with a C-beta reverse primer drove the first two PCR rounds, roughly 10 cycles each. A single record per CDR3 protein comes from TCRdb applying MiXCR to the multiplex PCR reads. The table lists roughly 50,000 distinct CDR3 sequences, 70% to 85% of them singletons. The sequenced material came from liver tumor tissue from sampling region 2. Regarding subset: tumor region T2, inferior pole. Receptor source: a man aged 35-49 years with primary liver carcinoma and hepatitis B virus infection.

Concerning this clonotype itself: The junction differs from germline at one of its ends, possibly a read error. V gene TRBV4-2 combines with J gene TRBJ2-1, with 7 bases lining up with TRBD2. The CDR3 contains 14 residues. The germline V gene encodes CDR1 LGHNA and CDR2 YNFKEQ. DNA of the CDR3: TGTGCCAGGAGCCAAGCGGGACCCGATGATGGGCAGTTCTTC. Protein product: CARSQAGPDDGQFF.

This clonotype was detected many times. This chain's CDR3 is CASSGGSGDYEQYF. The CDR3 bases are TGCGCCAGCAGTGGGGGTAGCGGAGACTACGAGCAGTACTTC. The chain carries TRBV10-1 and TRBJ2-7, with D perhaps matching TRBD2 (6 bases). CDR3 length equals 14 residues. The germline CDR1 and CDR2 sequences are WNHNN and SYGVQD (reference sequence). Trimming pared 4 bases from V and 3 bases from J, leaving 13 bases between.

This rearrangement joins TRBV23-1 to TRBJ1-5, with a weak D call TRBD1 (5 bases). TRBV23-1 is noted as an ORF with a role that remains uncertain. Trimming took off 8 bases at V and 11 bases at J, with 19 bases between the two ends. This CDR3 is 13 amino acids long. The CDR3 spells CASLMTGVPAQHF. CDR3 bases: TGCGCCAGCTTAATGACGGGGGTGCCAGCCCAGCATTTT.

This clonotype was detected only a few times. The chain carries TRBV7-2 and TRBJ2-2; the match to TRBD2 covers 9 bases. Germline-derived CDR1 and CDR2 are SGHTA and FQGNSA. The length of the CDR3 is 15 residues. V trimming: 4 bases; J trimming: 7 bases; junction bases outside the gene matches: 7. The CDR3 DNA follows: TGTGCCAGCAGCTGGGCGGGAGGGCCAGACGGGGAGCTGTTTTTT. Translation: CASSWAGGPDGELFF.

Sample share makes this clonotype medium-sized. The chain links TRBV4-1 to TRBJ2-7; TRBD2 agrees at 8 bases. The germline V gene encodes CDR1 MGHRA and CDR2 YSYEKL. This CDR3 comprises 14 residues. V was clipped by 0 bases and J by 7 bases; unmatched bases: 5. CDR3 region: CASSQDQLAEEQYF. For the CDR3, the DNA is TGCGCCAGCAGCCAAGATCAACTAGCGGAAGAGCAGTACTTC.

The J gene is TRBJ2-2, the V gene TRBV11-2; 8 bases are shared with TRBD2. CDR1 and CDR2 from the germline V gene are SGHAT and FQNNGV. The CDR3 has 16 amino acids. The CDR3: CYSSLVALAGTGELFF. As DNA, the CDR3 is TGTTACAGCAGCTTAGTGGCGCTAGCGGGTACCGGGGAGCTGTTTTTT.

This clonotype was recorded only once. The chain uses TRBV6-1 and TRBJ2-1; no definite D call. The CDR3 is 15 amino acids. Trimming stripped 7 bases from V and 1 base from J, with 14 bases between. The germline CDR1 and CDR2 sequences are MNHNS and SASEGT. The CDR3 protein is CASTMPSGSYNEQFF. The CDR3 nucleotides read TGTGCCAGCACCATGCCAAGTGGGTCCTACAATGAGCAGTTCTTC.